Sequencing of this T cell receptor beta chain was carried out in a study of blood T cell repertoires in COVID-19. Using immunoSEQ multiplex PCR, the repertoire was profiled, and TCRdb retains in-frame clones only, with some absent. In the table there are around 250,000 clones, over 75% of which are singletons. The participants were between about 18 and 100 years old and came from fewer than 25 US areas. This CDR3 has 13 residues. CDR1 is SGHVS, CDR2 FQNEAQ, per germline. V lost 5 bases and J 7 bases, leaving 14 bases between the germline ends. The chain combines TRBV7-8 with TRBJ1-2; D ambiguous. Material for sequencing was PBMCs or T cells enriched from blood (not recorded which). The source of this sequence is a woman aged 50 to 65 who had recovered from COVID-19. The CDR3 DNA is TGTGCCAGCAGCAACCTTGCGGCTCCTGGCTACACCTTC. Translating gives CASSNLAAPGYTF.